The 19 T cell receptor beta chains below all came from one sample that was sequenced in a study of a mutant IDH1 vaccine in newly diagnosed glioma. The time point: week 47, end of study. Mutant IDH1 20-mer peptide, at 300 ug, made up each vaccine dose, with topical imiquimod. Only in-frame clones appear in the TCRdb table, and some are missing; sequencing was by immunoSEQ multiplex PCR. The sample has tens of thousands of clones, roughly 70% seen once. What these receptors recognize is not known. Sequences were derived from PBMCs, sampled from a glioma patient whose treatment included an IDH1 peptide vaccine. The receptors originated from a man aged 40-49 years with glioma.

This chain joins TRBV6-4 and TRBJ2-2, with TRBD2 matching 14 bases. CDR1 MRHNA and CDR2 SNTAGT come from the germline V gene. This CDR3 has 15 amino acids. The V gene end was trimmed by 7 bases and the J gene end by 4 bases; junction bases not matched to a gene: 2. DNA of the CDR3: TGTGCCAGCACCGGACTAGCGGGAGGCACCGGGGAGCTGTTTTTT. It yields the protein CASTGLAGGTGELFF.

The genes are TRBV20-1 and TRBJ2-5, with D perhaps TRBD1 (6 bases). There are 9 residues in the CDR3. The germline CDR1 and CDR2 sequences are DFQATT and SNEGSKA (reference sequence). Trimming stripped 6 bases from V and 9 bases from J, with 8 bases between. Written as DNA, the CDR3 is TGCAGTGCCGGACAGCCCCAGTACTTC. As protein: CSAGQPQYF.

This clone was picked up a small number of times. CDR3 loop: CASRGLSSGNTIYF. The CDR3 nucleotides are TGTGCCAGTAGGGGTTTGAGCTCTGGAAACACCATATATTTT. The V and J genes are TRBV19 and TRBJ1-3, with D unresolved. Trimming shortened V by 6 bases and J by 0 bases, and 9 bases separated the two germline ends. From germline, CDR1 is LNHDA and CDR2 SQIVND (reference sequence). The length of the CDR3 is 14 residues.

CDR3: CASRRGLAGVFKQFF. For the CDR3, the DNA is TGCGCCAGCAGGAGAGGACTAGCGGGAGTCTTTAAGCAGTTCTTC. V and J are TRBV10-2 and TRBJ2-1; 13 bases agree with TRBD2. V dropped 6 bases and J dropped 11; count of bases not matched to a gene: 10. CDR3 length: 15 residues. Germline-derived CDR1 and CDR2 are WSHSY and SAAADI.

The J gene is TRBJ1-2, the V gene TRBV7-2, with D perhaps matching TRBD1 (5 bases). Germline lookup yields CDR1 SGHTA and CDR2 FQGNSA. The CDR3 sequence is 15 residues long. V gave up 2 bases and J gave up 8 bases, with 18 bases separating them. The chain's CDR3 is CASSLTAQQGRGYTF. CDR3 DNA sequence: TGTGCCAGCAGCTTAACGGCCCAGCAGGGTCGAGGCTACACCTTC.

V and J are TRBV7-9 and TRBJ1-2; 7 bases match TRBD1. Germline assignment: CDR1 SEHNR and CDR2 FQNEAQ (reference sequence). The CDR3 is 14 amino acids. The V segment lost 7 bases and the J segment 6 bases; nucleotides outside the gene matches: 11. The CDR3 reads CASTVAGTDDGYTF. In nucleotides, the CDR3 is TGTGCCAGCACCGTTGCAGGGACAGATGATGGCTACACCTTC.

The CDR3 loop is CASTGTGVPGELFF. The DNA for the CDR3 is TGTGCCAGCACCGGGACAGGGGTTCCCGGGGAGCTGTTTTTT. V usage is TRBV5-8 and J usage is TRBJ2-2, with 10 bases matching TRBD1. Per the germline V gene, CDR1 is SGHTS and CDR2 is YDEGEE. J was trimmed by 6 bases and V by 6 bases; bases with no gene match: 5. This CDR3 has 14 amino acids.

The DNA for the CDR3 is TGTGCCAGCAGCTCTCAAAGGGGGGGTCAGCCCCAGCATTTT. Its translation is CASSSQRGGQPQHF. The chain is built from TRBV7-8 and TRBJ1-5; perhaps TRBD1 as D (6 bases). The CDR3 is 14 amino acids. Germline lookup yields CDR1 SGHVS and CDR2 FQNEAQ. V gave up 4 bases and J gave up 6 bases, with 13 bases separating them.

The chain joins TRBV18 to TRBJ2-7; TRBD1 is a possible D gene (6 bases). The germline gives CDR1 KGHSH, CDR2 LQKENI. The CDR3 is 13 amino acids. The germline V and J ends were trimmed by 2 bases and 1 base, with 6 bases remaining between them. In DNA, the CDR3 is TGTGCCAGCTCACCAGGACAGTCCTACGAGCAGTACGTC. Amino acid sequence: CASSPGQSYEQYV.

This clone has ten or more counts. J is TRBJ1-1 and V is TRBV29-1; 7 bases map to TRBD1. The V gene end was trimmed by 7 bases and the J gene end by 3 bases; junction bases not matched to a gene: 5. Germline-derived CDR1 and CDR2 are SQVTM and ANQGSEA. The CDR3 has 12 residues. CDR3 bases: TGCAGCGCCTGGGACAGACACACTGAAGCTTTCTTT. Translated: CSAWDRHTEAFF.

This clone was detected only a few times. This sequence joins TRBV18 and TRBJ2-7; tentative D call: TRBD2 (5 bases). The V end was cut by 2 bases, the J end by 7 bases, with 12 bases between. From germline, CDR1 is KGHSH and CDR2 LQKENI. The CDR3 length is 13 residues. The DNA for the CDR3 is TGTGCCAGCTCACCAGGGGAGTCAGGTGAGCAGTACTTC. Translating gives CASSPGESGEQYF.

V usage is TRBV6-6 and J usage is TRBJ2-1; 7 bases match TRBD2. CDR3 length: 15 amino acids. Germline values: CDR1 MNHNY, CDR2 SVGAGI (reference sequence). V trimming: 6 bases; J trimming: 4 bases; junction bases outside the gene matches: 9. For the CDR3, the DNA is TGTGCCAGCAGCTACGCCCTAGCGGATTACAATGAGCAGTTCTTC. Encoded protein: CASSYALADYNEQFF.

V and J are TRBV11-2 and TRBJ2-7; D not resolved. The V end lost 5 bases, the J end lost 2 bases, and 16 bases lay between the germline ends. The germline V gene encodes CDR1 SGHAT and CDR2 FQNNGV. The CDR3 spans 15 residues. The CDR3 is CASSPSWNGAYEQYV. The CDR3 region has the DNA TGTGCCAGCAGCCCGAGTTGGAACGGTGCCTACGAGCAGTACGTC.

Only a few counts were recorded for this clone. The V gene is TRBV6-6, the J gene TRBJ1-2, with D hard to call. V was shortened by 0 bases and J by 3 bases, with 5 bases between the two germline ends. This CDR3 is built from 13 residues. From germline, CDR1 is MNHNY and CDR2 SVGAGI (reference sequence). The DNA of the CDR3 is TGTGCCAGCAGTTACTCGAAGGACTATGGCTACACCTTC. Encoded protein: CASSYSKDYGYTF.

This sequence joins TRBV5-5 and TRBJ1-2, with TRBD1 identical over 7 bases. The CDR3 runs to 14 residues. CDR1 and CDR2 (germline): SGHKS, YYEKEE (reference sequence). With 0 bases clipped from V and 6 bases from J, the junction kept 5 bases outside the gene matches. The CDR3: CASSLDQGVDGYTF. Written as DNA, the CDR3 is TGTGCCAGCAGCTTGGACCAGGGGGTTGATGGCTACACCTTC.

The chain employs TRBV5-8 and TRBJ2-2; D uncertain. The germline V and J ends were trimmed by 1 base and 7 bases, with 11 bases remaining between them. This CDR3 has 14 residues. Germline V gives CDR1 SGHTS, CDR2 YDEGEE. The CDR3, as DNA: TGTGCCAGCAGCTTGCTAGGATCGGGCGGGGAGCTGTTTTTT. Translated, it gives CASSLLGSGGELFF.

The gene calls are TRBV2 and TRBJ2-3; no definite D call. The germline V and J ends were trimmed by 3 bases and 0 bases, with 7 bases remaining between them. The CDR3 is 14 amino acids. Germline lookup yields CDR1 SNHLY and CDR2 FYNNEI. The CDR3 is CASSETWSTDTQYF. The CDR3, as DNA: TGTGCCAGCAGTGAGACATGGAGCACAGATACGCAGTATTTT.

The count of this clone is one. This chain joins TRBV29-1 and TRBJ2-1; D is ambiguous. Germline CDR1 and CDR2: SQVTM and ANQGSEA. The CDR3 covers 12 residues. V gave up 3 bases and J gave up 6 bases, with 9 bases separating them. Written as DNA, the CDR3 is TGCAGCGTTGACGCTACCCCCAATGAGCAGTTCTTC. This translates into CSVDATPNEQFF.

This sequence joins TRBV19 and TRBJ2-3, with 9 bases identical to TRBD2. Germline-derived CDR1 and CDR2 are LNHDA and SQIVND (reference sequence). The V segment lost 4 bases and the J segment 0 bases; nucleotides outside the gene matches: 2. The CDR3 contains 15 residues. CDR3 in amino acids: CASSTSGMSTDTQYF. CDR3 sequence (DNA): TGTGCCAGTAGTACTAGCGGGATGAGCACAGATACGCAGTATTTT. Full variable domain (missing parts from reference TRBV19 and TRBJ2-3): DGGITQSPKYLFRKEGQNVTLSCEQNLNHDAMYWYRQDPGQGLRLIYYSQIVNDFQKGDIAEGYSVSREKKESFPLTVTSAQKNPTAFYLCASSTSGMSTDTQYFGPGTRLTVL.